This record looks at one T cell receptor (beta chain) sequence and its context. Repeated repertoire sampling spanned the course of chemoradiotherapy. Sequenced by immunoSEQ multiplex PCR; TCRdb stores in-frame clones only, minus some. Among under 35,000 clones listed, roughly 92% were seen once. This entry comes from a study of chemoradiotherapy in HPV16-positive cancers. The overall study: Candidate HPV-specific T-cell clones and common TCR motifs came from functional assays in a couple of HPV16-positive patients.

Germline V CDR1 and CDR2: MGHDK, SYGVNS. V lost 1 base, J lost 5 bases, and 14 bases lay in between. The CDR3 is 15 amino acids. This specimen consisted of blood, obtained from a patient who underwent chemoradiotherapy. This clonotype originated in a human donor with HPV-associated anogenital cancer. The genes are TRBV25-1 and TRBJ2-5, with D tentatively TRBD2 (6 bases). CDR3 sequence: CASSEWGGGDETQYF. The CDR3, as DNA: TGTGCCAGCAGTGAATGGGGTGGCGGGGACGAGACCCAGTACTTC.